A selection of T cell receptor beta chains follows, all from one sample in a study of blood T cell repertoires in COVID-19. Measured with immunoSEQ multiplex PCR; TCRdb has only the in-frame clones, and not every one. This table has some 150,000 clones, about 82% appearing once. Sequenced sample: peripheral blood. These receptors originate from a woman over 75 with active or convalescent COVID-19. Both conserved end residues are part of each CDR3. A D gene is named only where the DNA matches it firmly. Size values are once, few and many counts, or a class for expanded clones, and some rows have none.

J: TRBJ1-2; V: TRBV15; size: -; D: -; length: 17; DNA: TGTGCCACCAGCAGAGATTATGGAGTTTCAGCTAACTATGGCTACACCTTC; CDR3: CATSRDYGVSANYGYTF
J: TRBJ1-2; V: TRBV19; size: -; D: -; length: 17; DNA: TGTGCCAGTAGTATAGGCCAGCACAGGGTGATCAACTATGGCTACACCTTC; CDR3: CASSIGQHRVINYGYTF
J: TRBJ2-7; V: TRBV5-1; size: -; D: TRBD2; length: 16; DNA: TGCGCCAGCAGCTTTGGGACTAGCGGGGGGTTTAACGAGCAGTACTTC; CDR3: CASSFGTSGGFNEQYF
J: TRBJ2-2; V: TRBV12-5; size: -; D: -; length: 14; DNA: TGTGCTAGTGGTTGGCAGGGTGTCGGCGGGGAGCTGTTTTTT; CDR3: CASGWQGVGGELFF
J: TRBJ2-1; V: TRBV19; size: -; D: TRBD2; length: 15; DNA: TGTGCCAGTAGCCGTACTAGCGACCCCTACAATGAGCAGTTCTTC; CDR3: CASSRTSDPYNEQFF
J: TRBJ2-7; V: TRBV6-5; size: -; D: -; length: 15; DNA: TGTGCCAGCAGTTCTCCGGGACTGCTCTCCTACGAGCAGTACTTC; CDR3: CASSSPGLLSYEQYF
J: TRBJ2-2; V: TRBV7-2; size: once; D: -; length: 13; DNA: TGTGCCAGCAACCTAAAAGTTGCCGGGGAGCTGTTTTTT; CDR3: CASNLKVAGELFF
J: TRBJ1-6; V: TRBV27; size: few; D: TRBD1; length: 16; DNA: TGTGCCAGCAGTTCCCTATCCGGGACAGGGCGTTCACCCCTCCACTTT; CDR3: CASSSLSGTGRSPLHF
J: TRBJ1-2; V: TRBV12-3/TRBV12-4; size: -; D: TRBD1; length: 13; DNA: TGTGCCAGCAGTTACCGGGACAGGGGTGGCTACACCTTC; CDR3: CASSYRDRGGYTF
J: TRBJ1-5; V: TRBV11-3; size: -; D: TRBD1; length: 18; DNA: TGTGCCAGCAGCTTAGGTTCAGGGGGCTTTTATTGCAATCAGCCCCAGCATTTT; CDR3: CASSLGSGGFYCNQPQHF
J: TRBJ2-5; V: TRBV25-1; size: -; D: TRBD2; length: 17; DNA: TGTGCCAGCAGTGATGGGCTAGCGGGGTGGTACCAAGAGACCCAGTACTTC; CDR3: CASSDGLAGWYQETQYF
J: TRBJ1-6; V: TRBV5-1; size: once; D: TRBD1; length: 15; DNA: TGCGCCAGCAGAAAGACAGGGGGCGTCAATTCACCCCTCCACTTT; CDR3: CASRKTGGVNSPLHF
J: TRBJ1-2; V: TRBV7-2; size: -; D: -; length: 15; DNA: TGTGCCAGCAGCCCCGTGACAGGAGCTAACTATGGCTACACCTTC; CDR3: CASSPVTGANYGYTF
J: TRBJ1-5; V: TRBV12-3/TRBV12-4; size: -; D: TRBD1; length: 13; DNA: TGTGCCAGCAGCGGACAGGGGCCTGCGCCCCAGCATTTT; CDR3: CASSGQGPAPQHF
J: TRBJ1-5; V: TRBV18; size: once; D: -; length: 17; DNA: TGTGCCAGCTCACCATCCGGGGGGGCTGGTGGCAATCAGCCCCAGCATTTT; CDR3: CASSPSGGAGGNQPQHF
J: TRBJ1-3; V: TRBV6-6; size: -; D: TRBD1; length: 17; DNA: TGTGCCAGCAGTCCGCTAATACAGGGGGCTCACGGAAACACCATATATTTT; CDR3: CASSPLIQGAHGNTIYF
J: TRBJ1-5; V: TRBV19; size: -; D: -; length: 13; DNA: TGTGCCAGTAGACCAGGGGGCAATCAGCCCCAGCATTTT; CDR3: CASRPGGNQPQHF
J: TRBJ1-2; V: TRBV7-8; size: -; D: -; length: 15; DNA: TGTGCCAGCAGCCCCTACAGGACCCGAAACTATGGCTACACCTTC; CDR3: CASSPYRTRNYGYTF
J: TRBJ2-7; V: TRBV20-1; size: -; D: -; length: 11; DNA: TGCAGTGCTATCGGGGGGCTCGAGCAGTACTTC; CDR3: CSAIGGLEQYF
J: TRBJ1-1; V: TRBV2; size: -; D: -; length: 16; DNA: TGTGCCAGCAGTGAAGCGCCAGGCCCAATGAACACTGAAGCTTTCTTT; CDR3: CASSEAPGPMNTEAFF
J: TRBJ2-3; V: TRBV5-5; size: -; D: TRBD1; length: 16; DNA: TGTGCCAGCAGCTTGGGAGACAGGGGTGTCACAGATACGCAGTATTTT; CDR3: CASSLGDRGVTDTQYF
J: TRBJ2-1; V: TRBV6-2/TRBV6-3; size: few; D: TRBD2; length: 17; DNA: TGTGCCAGCAGTTACTCCGGACTAGCGGGGGTATACAATGAGCAGTTCTTC; CDR3: CASSYSGLAGVYNEQFF
J: TRBJ1-3; V: TRBV6-5; size: -; D: TRBD1; length: 15; DNA: TGTGCCAGCGGATCCCGACAGGGCCGAGGAAACACCATATATTTT; CDR3: CASGSRQGRGNTIYF
J: TRBJ2-7; V: TRBV2; size: -; D: -; length: 12; DNA: TGTGCCAGCAGACATGTTTCCTACGAGCAGTACTTC; CDR3: CASRHVSYEQYF
J: TRBJ2-1; V: TRBV7-2; size: -; D: TRBD2; length: 13; DNA: TGTGCCAGCAGCTTAGCGACTAGCGGGGGTGGGTTCTTC; CDR3: CASSLATSGGGFF
J: TRBJ1-4; V: TRBV7-9; size: -; D: TRBD1; length: 14; DNA: TGTGCCAGCAGAAGGGACAGGGGGCATGAAAAACTGTTTTTT; CDR3: CASRRDRGHEKLFF
J: TRBJ1-5; V: TRBV15; size: -; D: -; length: 15; DNA: TGTGCCACCAGCAGAGATCTGGCGGGCCGCCAGCCCCAGCATTTT; CDR3: CATSRDLAGRQPQHF
J: TRBJ2-1; V: TRBV13; size: -; D: TRBD2; length: 15; DNA: TGTGCCAGCAGCCCGCCGGGACTAGCGGGAGGCGAGCAGTTCTTC; CDR3: CASSPPGLAGGEQFF
J: TRBJ1-4; V: TRBV4-1; size: -; D: -; length: 16; DNA: TGCGCCAGCAGCCAAGACCCAGGGTTTGGTAATGAAAAACTGTTTTTT; CDR3: CASSQDPGFGNEKLFF
J: TRBJ1-4; V: TRBV25-1; size: -; D: -; length: 11; DNA: TGTGCCAGCGGGCCGGGGGTGGAACTGTTTTTT; CDR3: CASGPGVELFF
J: TRBJ1-2; V: TRBV9; size: -; D: TRBD1; length: 14; DNA: TGTGCCAGCAGCGAGGGACAGGGTAACTATGGCTACACCTTC; CDR3: CASSEGQGNYGYTF
J: TRBJ2-7; V: TRBV15; size: -; D: TRBD1; length: 15; DNA: TGTGCCACCAGCAGAACCGTTACAGGGGCCCACGAGCAGTACTTC; CDR3: CATSRTVTGAHEQYF
J: TRBJ1-5; V: TRBV3-1/TRBV3-2; size: -; D: -; length: 13; DNA: TGTGCCAGCAGCCTAGGGGTAGATCAGCCCCAGCATTTT; CDR3: CASSLGVDQPQHF
J: TRBJ1-4; V: TRBV28; size: -; D: -; length: 12; DNA: TGTGCCAGCAGTTTGAACGGTGAAAAACTGTTTTTT; CDR3: CASSLNGEKLFF
J: TRBJ1-6; V: TRBV3-1/TRBV3-2; size: -; D: -; length: 14; DNA: TGTGCCAGCAGCCTCGGGGACTATAATTCACCCCTCCACTTT; CDR3: CASSLGDYNSPLHF
J: TRBJ1-2; V: TRBV6-5; size: -; D: -; length: 13; DNA: TGTGCCAGCAGACCTAGACAGCCCTATGGCTACACCTTC; CDR3: CASRPRQPYGYTF
J: TRBJ1-1; V: TRBV6-5; size: -; D: TRBD1; length: 14; DNA: TGTGCCAGCCAAGCACAGGGGTTAGTCACTGAAGCTTTCTTT; CDR3: CASQAQGLVTEAFF
J: TRBJ1-3; V: TRBV6-1; size: -; D: -; length: 14; DNA: TGTGCCAGCAGTGAAAGAGAGCTGCGAAACACCATATATTTT; CDR3: CASSERELRNTIYF
J: TRBJ1-1; V: TRBV6-1; size: -; D: -; length: 15; DNA: TGTGCCAGCAGTGAAGCAAGTCAGGGTAGTGATGAAGCTTTCTTT; CDR3: CASSEASQGSDEAFF
J: TRBJ1-5; V: TRBV19; size: -; D: -; length: 13; DNA: TGTGCCAGTTGGGGGGGAGGGGTTCAGCCCCAGCATTTT; CDR3: CASWGGGVQPQHF
J: TRBJ1-2; V: TRBV27; size: -; D: TRBD1; length: 14; DNA: TGTGCCAGCAGCGGCCTGGGACAGAACTATGGCTACACCTTC; CDR3: CASSGLGQNYGYTF
J: TRBJ1-1; V: TRBV30; size: -; D: TRBD1; length: 14; DNA: TGTGCCTGCCAACCTCAGGGGGCGCGAACTGAAGCTTTCTTT; CDR3: CACQPQGARTEAFF
J: TRBJ2-2; V: TRBV3-1/TRBV3-2; size: -; D: -; length: 16; DNA: TGTGCCAGCAGCCAGGAGCGTGCTAGAGGTGGCGGGGAGCTGTTTTTT; CDR3: CASSQERARGGGELFF
J: TRBJ2-7; V: TRBV19; size: -; D: -; length: 15; DNA: TGTGCCAGTAGTATCGGGTCTAGCCCTACCTACGAGCAGTACTTC; CDR3: CASSIGSSPTYEQYF
J: TRBJ2-2; V: TRBV5-1; size: -; D: TRBD2; length: 16; DNA: TGCGCCAGCAGCTTGGAGCGACTAGCGGGTGGCGGGGAGCTGTTTTTT; CDR3: CASSLERLAGGGELFF
J: TRBJ2-1; V: TRBV11-2; size: -; D: TRBD2; length: 19; DNA: TGTGCCAGCGCGAAACTAACAGGGGGACTAGCGGGGACCTACAATGAGCAGTTCTTC; CDR3: CASAKLTGGLAGTYNEQFF
J: TRBJ1-1; V: TRBV12-3/TRBV12-4; size: -; D: TRBD1; length: 13; DNA: TGTGCCAGCATGCGGACAGGTAGGACTGAAGCTTTCTTT; CDR3: CASMRTGRTEAFF
J: TRBJ1-5; V: TRBV2; size: -; D: TRBD1; length: 16; DNA: TGTGCCAGCAGCCGGGACAGGGGGCGAGGCAATCAGCCCCAGCATTTT; CDR3: CASSRDRGRGNQPQHF
J: TRBJ1-4; V: TRBV18; size: -; D: -; length: 17; DNA: TGTGCCAGCTCACCACTTCCCCCCAAGGGGCGAGGTGAAAAACTGTTTTTT; CDR3: CASSPLPPKGRGEKLFF
J: TRBJ2-5; V: TRBV5-4; size: -; D: TRBD1; length: 14; DNA: TGTGCCAGCAGCTTGGAGGGACAGGGTATGACCCAGTACTTC; CDR3: CASSLEGQGMTQYF
J: TRBJ1-2; V: TRBV3-1/TRBV3-2; size: -; D: -; length: 15; DNA: TGTGCCAGCAGCCAAGGCATCGGGGGGACCTACGGCTACACCTTC; CDR3: CASSQGIGGTYGYTF
J: TRBJ2-3; V: TRBV4-1; size: -; D: TRBD1; length: 16; DNA: TGCGCCAGCAGCCAATCGGACAGGGTAGGGATAGATACGCAGTATTTT; CDR3: CASSQSDRVGIDTQYF
J: TRBJ2-3; V: TRBV2; size: -; D: TRBD2; length: 19; DNA: TGTGCCAGCAGTGAAGCGTTGGGACTAGTGAAAACCCACACAGATACGCAGTATTTT; CDR3: CASSEALGLVKTHTDTQYF